This T cell receptor beta chain was recovered during a study of blood T cell repertoires in COVID-19. Study-wide context: Sites across the United States, Italy and Spain contributed samples from acute and convalescent COVID-19. From T cells, B-cell-depleted T cells, or PBMCs came the material, which was cDNA or gDNA.

The CDR3 runs to 14 residues. CDR1 is ENHRY and CDR2 is SYGVKD in the germline V gene. J lost 0 bases, V lost 6 bases, and 3 bases had no gene match. Seattle patient enrollment occurred during active infection, with longitudinal follow-up thereafter. Per the original data handling: Cell counts per sample came from amplifying reference gene primers. Assay: immunoSEQ multiplex PCR; the TCRdb copy retains only in-frame clones and omits some. V and J calls and clone size are those listed in that table; D and trimming were worked out from the DNA. The sample consists of 130,000 or so clones, around 83% of them appearing once.

This TCR was recovered from a man aged 30 to 45 with COVID-19, enrolled during active disease. The sequenced sample was peripheral blood. The chain is built from TRBV10-3 and TRBJ2-7, with TRBD1 identical over 9 bases. The CDR3 protein is CAIRGQGASYEQYF. In DNA form, the CDR3 reads TGTGCCATCAGGGGACAGGGTGCCTCCTACGAGCAGTACTTC.